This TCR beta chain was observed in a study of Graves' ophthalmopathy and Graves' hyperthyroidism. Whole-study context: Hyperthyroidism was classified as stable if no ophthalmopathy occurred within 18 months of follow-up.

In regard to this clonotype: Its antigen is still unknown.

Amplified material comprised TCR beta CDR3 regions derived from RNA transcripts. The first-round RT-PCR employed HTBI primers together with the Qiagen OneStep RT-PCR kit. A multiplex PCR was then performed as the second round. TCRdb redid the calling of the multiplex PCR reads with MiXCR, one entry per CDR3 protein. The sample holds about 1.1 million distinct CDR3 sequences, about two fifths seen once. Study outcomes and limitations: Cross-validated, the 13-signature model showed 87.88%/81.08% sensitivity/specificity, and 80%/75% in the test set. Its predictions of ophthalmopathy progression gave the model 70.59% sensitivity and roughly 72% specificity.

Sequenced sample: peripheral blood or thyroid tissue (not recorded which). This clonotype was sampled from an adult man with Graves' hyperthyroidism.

The CDR3 region has the DNA TGTGCCAGCAGTGAATTTGAAGGGAAGGACACTGAAGCTTTCTTT. Its protein product is CASSEFEGKDTEAFF. This rearrangement joins TRBV6-5 to TRBJ1-1, with D unclear. Germline V gene sequence: CDR1 MNHEY, CDR2 SVGAGI. The ends were cut back, 5 bases at V and 3 bases at J, with 16 bases in the middle. The CDR3 runs 15 residues.